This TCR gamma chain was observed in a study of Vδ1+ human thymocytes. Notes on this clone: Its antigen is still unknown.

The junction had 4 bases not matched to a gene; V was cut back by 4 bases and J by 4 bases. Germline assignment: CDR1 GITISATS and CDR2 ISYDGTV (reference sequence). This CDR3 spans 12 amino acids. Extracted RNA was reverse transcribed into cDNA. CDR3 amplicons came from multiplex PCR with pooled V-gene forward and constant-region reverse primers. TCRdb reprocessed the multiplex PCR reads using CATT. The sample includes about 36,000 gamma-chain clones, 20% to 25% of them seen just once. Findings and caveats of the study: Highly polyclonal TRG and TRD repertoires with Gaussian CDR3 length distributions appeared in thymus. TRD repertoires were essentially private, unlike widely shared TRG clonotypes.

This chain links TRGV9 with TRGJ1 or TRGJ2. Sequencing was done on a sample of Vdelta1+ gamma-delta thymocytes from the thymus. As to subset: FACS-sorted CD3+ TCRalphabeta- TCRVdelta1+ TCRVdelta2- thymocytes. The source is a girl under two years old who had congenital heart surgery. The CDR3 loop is CALWDEYYKKLF. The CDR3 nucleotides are TGTGCCTTGTGGGACGAGTATTATAAGAAACTCTTT.